The clone carrying this T cell receptor (beta chain) was observed a few times. Antigen specificity is unknown. TCRdb's copy holds only in-frame clones and misses some; the assay was immunoSEQ multiplex PCR. The data contain about 10,000 clones, 60% to 70% of them singletons. Germline loops: CDR1 SGHNT, CDR2 YYREEE (reference sequence). The ends lost 5 bases at V and 5 bases at J; junction bases unmatched: 10. This CDR3 is built from 14 residues. The data originate from a study of tissue T cells after allogeneic stem cell transplantation. General study findings and limits: Some tissue clones might be persisting host cells; their alloreactivity or antigen specificity was not determined.

GI sites, liver, skin and spleen were taken after median 9.75 post-mortem hours. V and J are TRBV5-4 and TRBJ2-7; 7 nucleotides agree with TRBD1. This clonotype was obtained from a male donor aged 60 or over with lung cancer. This specimen was tissue from the stomach, taken at autopsy. The CDR3 is CASSNRGVWDEQYF. CDR3 nucleotides: TGTGCCAGCAGTAACAGGGGAGTATGGGACGAGCAGTACTTC. The full variable domain, rest sourced from reference TRBV5-4 and TRBJ2-7, is ETGVTQSPTHLIKTRGQQVTLRCSSQSGHNTVSWYQQALGQGPQFIFQYYREEENGRGNFPPRFSGLQFPNYSSELNVNALELDDSALYLCASSNRGVWDEQYFGPGTRLTVT.